A selection of T cell receptor beta chains follows, all from one sample in a study of blood T cell repertoires in COVID-19. Assay used: immunoSEQ multiplex PCR; TCRdb lists only in-frame clones, some missing. The data show hundreds of thousands of clones, with roughly 88% seen just once and roughly 2.3% held by the top ten. Material for sequencing was PBMCs or T cells enriched from blood (not recorded which). The source of these receptors is a man younger than 45 who had recovered from COVID-19. Each CDR3 is given with its conserved first and last residue. The D gene is left open where the match is weak. Only some rows state a clone size, as once, few, many or a class for expanded clones.

v_gene: TRBV7-9
j_gene: TRBJ1-1
abundance: .
d_gene: .
CDR3nt: TGTGCCAGCAGCCAAGGGGACAAGGCGGCTTTCTTT
CDR3aa: CASSQGDKAAFF

v_gene: TRBV18
j_gene: TRBJ1-5
abundance: .
d_gene: .
CDR3nt: TGTGCCAGCTCACCAAACCCCCCGGGGGATCAGCCCCAGCATTTT
CDR3aa: CASSPNPPGDQPQHF

v_gene: TRBV2
j_gene: TRBJ1-1
abundance: .
d_gene: .
CDR3nt: TGTGCCAGCAGTGATTTGGGAGCTCGGGGAGCTTTCTTT
CDR3aa: CASSDLGARGAFF

v_gene: TRBV7-9
j_gene: TRBJ2-3
abundance: .
d_gene: .
CDR3nt: TGTGCCAGCAGCCATGGGGGGTCCACAGATACGCAGTATTTT
CDR3aa: CASSHGGSTDTQYF

v_gene: TRBV6-2/TRBV6-3
j_gene: TRBJ1-1
abundance: .
d_gene: .
CDR3nt: TGTGCCAGCAGTTACTCCAGCGGGGGCTTGAGCACTGAAGCTTTCTTT
CDR3aa: CASSYSSGGLSTEAFF

v_gene: TRBV5-5
j_gene: TRBJ2-5
abundance: .
d_gene: TRBD1
CDR3nt: TGTGCCAGCAGGAGGCTTTGGGACAGGGGGGAAGAGACCCAGTACTTC
CDR3aa: CASRRLWDRGEETQYF

v_gene: TRBV10-3
j_gene: TRBJ2-2
abundance: .
d_gene: .
CDR3nt: TGTGCCATCAGTGGGGGCAGGGCCCCCGGGGAGCTGTTTTTT
CDR3aa: CAISGGRAPGELFF

v_gene: TRBV2
j_gene: TRBJ2-2
abundance: .
d_gene: .
CDR3nt: TGTGCCAGCAACCCGGAGGAGGGTAGGGGGGAGCTGTTTTTT
CDR3aa: CASNPEEGRGELFF

v_gene: TRBV11-2
j_gene: TRBJ1-2
abundance: once
d_gene: .
CDR3nt: TGTGCCAGCAGCTCCGGACAGATCTTGCTTCCCCGCTATGGCTACACCTTC
CDR3aa: CASSSGQILLPRYGYTF

v_gene: TRBV9
j_gene: TRBJ1-5
abundance: .
d_gene: .
CDR3nt: TGTGCCAGCAGCGCGTACAGGGATAGCAATCAGCCCCAGCATTTT
CDR3aa: CASSAYRDSNQPQHF

v_gene: TRBV5-1
j_gene: TRBJ2-7
abundance: once
d_gene: .
CDR3nt: TGCGCCAGCAGACAGTCCGGGATCTACGAGCAGTACTTC
CDR3aa: CASRQSGIYEQYF

v_gene: TRBV6-2/TRBV6-3
j_gene: TRBJ1-3
abundance: .
d_gene: .
CDR3nt: TGTGCCAGCAGCACCAGGACGACAGGCTCTGGAAACACCATATATTTT
CDR3aa: CASSTRTTGSGNTIYF

v_gene: TRBV10-3
j_gene: TRBJ1-1
abundance: .
d_gene: .
CDR3nt: TGTGCCATCAGGGATAACAGGGATCTGGGCACTGAAGCTTTCTTT
CDR3aa: CAIRDNRDLGTEAFF

v_gene: TRBV10-3
j_gene: TRBJ2-3
abundance: .
d_gene: .
CDR3nt: TGTGCCATCAGTGACCCGGGGGTGGGGCAAGGAGATACGCAGTATTTT
CDR3aa: CAISDPGVGQGDTQYF

v_gene: TRBV5-1
j_gene: TRBJ1-2
abundance: few
d_gene: .
CDR3nt: TGCGCCAGCAGCTTGGCTCGTGGCTCTCGAAGCTATGGCTACACCTTC
CDR3aa: CASSLARGSRSYGYTF

v_gene: TRBV7-2
j_gene: TRBJ2-1
abundance: .
d_gene: TRBD2
CDR3nt: TGTGCCAGCAGCCCGCCGGGACTAGCGACGAAAAGCAATGAGCAGTTCTTC
CDR3aa: CASSPPGLATKSNEQFF

v_gene: TRBV6-6
j_gene: TRBJ1-2
abundance: .
d_gene: .
CDR3nt: TGTGCCAGCAGCGCGTCGGGGGATGGCTACACCTTC
CDR3aa: CASSASGDGYTF

v_gene: TRBV7-3
j_gene: TRBJ1-2
abundance: .
d_gene: TRBD1
CDR3nt: TGTGCCAGCAGCTCGGGGACAGGGGGCGATGGCTACACCTTC
CDR3aa: CASSSGTGGDGYTF

v_gene: TRBV5-1
j_gene: TRBJ2-3
abundance: .
d_gene: .
CDR3nt: TGCGCCAGCAGCTTGGCTTTGGGGGGTTCCACAGATACGCAGTATTTT
CDR3aa: CASSLALGGSTDTQYF

v_gene: TRBV4-3
j_gene: TRBJ1-2
abundance: .
d_gene: .
CDR3nt: TGCGCCAGCAGCCAATATGAGACAGCGCCCGGCTACACCTTC
CDR3aa: CASSQYETAPGYTF

v_gene: TRBV18
j_gene: TRBJ1-6
abundance: .
d_gene: .
CDR3nt: TGTGCCAGCTCACATGACACGGATCGAGCCCTCCACTTT
CDR3aa: CASSHDTDRALHF

v_gene: TRBV10-2
j_gene: TRBJ2-5
abundance: .
d_gene: TRBD1
CDR3nt: TGCGCCAGCAGTGCCGGGACAGCAGAGACCCAGTACTTC
CDR3aa: CASSAGTAETQYF

v_gene: TRBV5-4
j_gene: TRBJ1-1
abundance: .
d_gene: .
CDR3nt: TGTGCCAGCAGCACGGGATCCGAATACACTGAAGCTTTCTTT
CDR3aa: CASSTGSEYTEAFF

v_gene: TRBV2
j_gene: TRBJ1-4
abundance: .
d_gene: .
CDR3nt: TGTGCCAGCAGTGCCTACGAAAAACTGTTTTTT
CDR3aa: CASSAYEKLFF

v_gene: TRBV10-3
j_gene: TRBJ2-7
abundance: .
d_gene: TRBD1
CDR3nt: TGTGCCATCAGTGGGTCCGGGACAGGGGTCAGAGAGCAGTACTTC
CDR3aa: CAISGSGTGVREQYF

v_gene: TRBV10-3
j_gene: TRBJ1-1
abundance: few
d_gene: .
CDR3nt: TGTGCCATCAGTGAAGGCGGACAGATTGAAGCTTTCTTT
CDR3aa: CAISEGGQIEAFF

v_gene: TRBV10-1
j_gene: TRBJ1-5
abundance: .
d_gene: .
CDR3nt: TGCGCCAGCAGTGAGCGGCAGGGCTCCCCCCAGCATTTT
CDR3aa: CASSERQGSPQHF

v_gene: TRBV25-1
j_gene: TRBJ1-1
abundance: .
d_gene: .
CDR3nt: TGTGCCAGCAGATATTTGAACACTGAAGCTTTCTTT
CDR3aa: CASRYLNTEAFF

v_gene: TRBV19
j_gene: TRBJ2-5
abundance: once
d_gene: TRBD1
CDR3nt: TGTGCCAGTAGTATCGGGACAGCCGAAGAGACCCAGTACTTC
CDR3aa: CASSIGTAEETQYF

v_gene: TRBV4-1
j_gene: TRBJ1-6
abundance: .
d_gene: .
CDR3nt: TGCGCCAGCAGGCCAATACAGGATTCACCCCTCCACTTT
CDR3aa: CASRPIQDSPLHF

v_gene: TRBV30
j_gene: TRBJ2-3
abundance: few
d_gene: .
CDR3nt: TGTGCCTGGAGTGTACTTCGGGGCACAGATACGCAGTATTTT
CDR3aa: CAWSVLRGTDTQYF

v_gene: TRBV3-1/TRBV3-2
j_gene: TRBJ2-2
abundance: .
d_gene: TRBD1
CDR3nt: TGTGCCAGCAGGGCCCGGGACAGGGGGCTATTTGTCGGGGAGCTGTTTTTT
CDR3aa: CASRARDRGLFVGELFF

v_gene: TRBV18
j_gene: TRBJ2-1
abundance: .
d_gene: .
CDR3nt: TGTGCCAGCTCACAGTCCGAGGTCTCCTACAATGAGCAGTTCTTC
CDR3aa: CASSQSEVSYNEQFF

v_gene: TRBV5-1
j_gene: TRBJ1-1
abundance: .
d_gene: .
CDR3nt: TGCGCCAGCAGCCTCGACGGTTGGGCCACTGAAGCTTTCTTT
CDR3aa: CASSLDGWATEAFF

v_gene: TRBV3-1/TRBV3-2
j_gene: TRBJ1-2
abundance: .
d_gene: TRBD1
CDR3nt: TGTGCCAGCAGCCATTTCGGACAGGACAACTATGGCTACACCTTC
CDR3aa: CASSHFGQDNYGYTF

v_gene: TRBV7-9
j_gene: TRBJ2-3
abundance: once
d_gene: TRBD1
CDR3nt: TGTGCCAGCAGTGACAGGGGTGGCCCAGATACGCAGTATTTT
CDR3aa: CASSDRGGPDTQYF

v_gene: TRBV3-1/TRBV3-2
j_gene: TRBJ2-7
abundance: .
d_gene: .
CDR3nt: TGTGCCAGCAGCCAAGGGGCGGCGGGCGTACCCTACGAGCAGTACTTC
CDR3aa: CASSQGAAGVPYEQYF

v_gene: TRBV7-2
j_gene: TRBJ2-7
abundance: .
d_gene: TRBD1
CDR3nt: TGTGCCAGCAGCTTCTCGACAGGGGCCTCCTACGAGCAGTACTTC
CDR3aa: CASSFSTGASYEQYF

v_gene: TRBV3-1/TRBV3-2
j_gene: TRBJ2-5
abundance: .
d_gene: TRBD2
CDR3nt: TGTGCCAGCAGCCTTTTAGCGGGGGGGGCCCAAGAGACCCAGTACTTC
CDR3aa: CASSLLAGGAQETQYF

v_gene: TRBV5-4
j_gene: TRBJ2-1
abundance: .
d_gene: .
CDR3nt: TGTGCCAGCAGCCCCCGGACAGTGAGGAACAATGAGCAGTTCTTC
CDR3aa: CASSPRTVRNNEQFF

v_gene: TRBV27
j_gene: TRBJ1-2
abundance: .
d_gene: TRBD1
CDR3nt: TGTGCCAGCAGTCGGCTTGTGGACAGGGGGATTAACTATGGCTACACCTTC
CDR3aa: CASSRLVDRGINYGYTF

v_gene: TRBV3-1/TRBV3-2
j_gene: TRBJ1-2
abundance: .
d_gene: TRBD1
CDR3nt: TGTGCCAGCAGTTCGACAGGGACCCATGGCTACACCTTC
CDR3aa: CASSSTGTHGYTF

v_gene: TRBV18
j_gene: TRBJ1-6
abundance: once
d_gene: TRBD1
CDR3nt: TGTGCCAGCTCCCCGGGACAGGGAGGATCACCCCTCCACTTT
CDR3aa: CASSPGQGGSPLHF

v_gene: TRBV4-2
j_gene: TRBJ1-4
abundance: few
d_gene: .
CDR3nt: TGTGCCAGCAGCCCTCGACAGATATCTAATGAAAAACTGTTTTTT
CDR3aa: CASSPRQISNEKLFF

v_gene: TRBV30
j_gene: TRBJ1-1
abundance: few
d_gene: TRBD1
CDR3nt: TGTGCCTGGAGGCCCGGACAGGGGGCAGGAAAAGCTTTCTTT
CDR3aa: CAWRPGQGAGKAFF

v_gene: TRBV6-5
j_gene: TRBJ2-3
abundance: .
d_gene: TRBD2
CDR3nt: TGTGCCAGCAGCGCTAGCGGGGCGGGGACAGATACGCAGTATTTT
CDR3aa: CASSASGAGTDTQYF

v_gene: TRBV5-6
j_gene: TRBJ1-6
abundance: .
d_gene: .
CDR3nt: TGTGCCAGCAGCTTGCGCAGGGGAGAAACTTATAATTCACCCCTCCACTTT
CDR3aa: CASSLRRGETYNSPLHF

v_gene: TRBV4-1
j_gene: TRBJ2-1
abundance: .
d_gene: TRBD2
CDR3nt: TGCGCCAGCAGCCTCCCCCCGGGGGGGCCGAACAATGAGCAGTTCTTC
CDR3aa: CASSLPPGGPNNEQFF

v_gene: TRBV27
j_gene: TRBJ1-1
abundance: .
d_gene: TRBD1
CDR3nt: TGTGCCAGCAGTTCCTGGGGACAGCTCAACACTGAAGCTTTCTTT
CDR3aa: CASSSWGQLNTEAFF

v_gene: TRBV7-6
j_gene: TRBJ2-7
abundance: .
d_gene: .
CDR3nt: TGTGCCAGCAGCTTGGAGTACTCCTACGAGCAGTACTTC
CDR3aa: CASSLEYSYEQYF

v_gene: TRBV24-1
j_gene: TRBJ1-2
abundance: .
d_gene: .
CDR3nt: TGTGCCACCAGTGATTTATCGGGGGATGGCTACACCTTC
CDR3aa: CATSDLSGDGYTF

v_gene: TRBV6-5
j_gene: TRBJ1-2
abundance: few
d_gene: .
CDR3nt: TGTGCCAGCAGTTACTCGATCGGCCAGGGCTGGGGCTACACCTTC
CDR3aa: CASSYSIGQGWGYTF